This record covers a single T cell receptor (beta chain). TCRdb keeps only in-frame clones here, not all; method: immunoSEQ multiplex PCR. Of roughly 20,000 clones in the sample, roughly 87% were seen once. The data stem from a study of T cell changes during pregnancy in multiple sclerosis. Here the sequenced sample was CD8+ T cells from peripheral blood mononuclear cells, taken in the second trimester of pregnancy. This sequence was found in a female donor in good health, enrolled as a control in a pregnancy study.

CDR3: CASSLTAGTGDTDTQYF. The CDR3 DNA reads TGTGCCAGCAGCTTAACAGCCGGGACAGGCGACACAGATACGCAGTATTTT. This chain links TRBV11-2 with TRBJ2-3; TRBD1 matches at 8 bases. Germline V gene lookup returns CDR1 SGHAT and CDR2 FQNNGV. This CDR3 has 17 residues. V lost 2 bases and J lost 2; bases outside the gene matches: 9. Looking up the rest from reference TRBV11-2 and TRBJ2-3 gives the full variable domain: EAGVAQSPRYKIIEKRQSVAFWCNPISGHATLYWYQQILGQGPKLLIQFQNNGVVDDSQLPKDRFSAERLKGVDSTLKIQPAKLEDSAVYLCASSLTAGTGDTDTQYFGPGTRLTVL.